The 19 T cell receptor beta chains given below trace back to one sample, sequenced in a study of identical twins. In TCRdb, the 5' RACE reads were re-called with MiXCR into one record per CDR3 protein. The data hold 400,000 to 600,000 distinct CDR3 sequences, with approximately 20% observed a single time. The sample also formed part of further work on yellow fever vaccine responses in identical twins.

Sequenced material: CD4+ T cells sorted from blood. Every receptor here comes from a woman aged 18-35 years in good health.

In nucleotides, the CDR3 is TGTGCCAGCAGTCCCCCCATGGGAGGGACCCAGTACTTC. Encoded protein: CASSPPMGGTQYF. The V and J genes are TRBV27 and TRBJ2-5; D possibly corresponds to TRBD2 (6 bases). CDR1 and CDR2 from the germline V gene are MNHEY and SMNVEV (reference sequence). Trimming cost V 5 bases and J 7 bases, with 14 bases left between them. The CDR3 covers 13 residues.

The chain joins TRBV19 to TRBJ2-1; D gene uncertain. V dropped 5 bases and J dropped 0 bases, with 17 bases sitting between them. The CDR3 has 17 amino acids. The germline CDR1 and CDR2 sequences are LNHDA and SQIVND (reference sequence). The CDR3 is CASSLAGQWSSYNEQFF. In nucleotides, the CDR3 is TGTGCCAGTAGTCTGGCTGGGCAGTGGAGCTCCTACAATGAGCAGTTCTTC.

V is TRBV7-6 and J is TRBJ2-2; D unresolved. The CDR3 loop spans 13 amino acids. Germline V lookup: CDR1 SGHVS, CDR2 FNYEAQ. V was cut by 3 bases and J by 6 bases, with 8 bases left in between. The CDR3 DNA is TGTGCCAGCAGCTTGCGTAACGCCGGGGAGCTGTTTTTT. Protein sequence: CASSLRNAGELFF.

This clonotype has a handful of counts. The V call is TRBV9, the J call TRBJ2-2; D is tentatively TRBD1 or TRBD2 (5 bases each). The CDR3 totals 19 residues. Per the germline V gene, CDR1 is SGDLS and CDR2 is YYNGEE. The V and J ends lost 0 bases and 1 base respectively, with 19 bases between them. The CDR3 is CASSVVGKPGRRNTGELFF. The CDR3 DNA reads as TGTGCCAGCAGCGTAGTTGGGAAACCGGGACGGAGGAACACCGGGGAGCTGTTTTTT.

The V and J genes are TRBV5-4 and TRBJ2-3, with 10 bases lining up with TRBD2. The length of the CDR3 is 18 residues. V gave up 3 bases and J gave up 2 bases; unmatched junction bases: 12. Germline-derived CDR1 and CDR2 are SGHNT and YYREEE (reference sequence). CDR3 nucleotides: TGTGCCAGCAGCTCCAGGGAGCTAGCGGGGGTTACCACAGATACGCAGTATTTT. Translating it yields CASSSRELAGVTTDTQYF. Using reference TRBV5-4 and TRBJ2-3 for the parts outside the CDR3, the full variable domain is ETGVTQSPTHLIKTRGQQVTLRCSSQSGHNTVSWYQQALGQGPQFIFQYYREEENGRGNFPPRFSGLQFPNYSSELNVNALELDDSALYLCASSSRELAGVTTDTQYFGPGTRLTVL.

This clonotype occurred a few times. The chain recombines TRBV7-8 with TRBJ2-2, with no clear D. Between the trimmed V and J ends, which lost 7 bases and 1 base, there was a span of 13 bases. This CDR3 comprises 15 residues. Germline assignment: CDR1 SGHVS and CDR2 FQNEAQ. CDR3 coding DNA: TGTGCCAGCAAAAAGGAGCTAATGAACACCGGGGAGCTGTTTTTT. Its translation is CASKKELMNTGELFF.

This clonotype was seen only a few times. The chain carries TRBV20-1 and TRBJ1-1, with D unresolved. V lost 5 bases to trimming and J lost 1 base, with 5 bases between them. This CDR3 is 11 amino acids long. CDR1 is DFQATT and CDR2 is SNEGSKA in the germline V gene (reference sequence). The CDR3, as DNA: TGCAGTGCTCCGACGAACACTGAAGCTTTCTTT. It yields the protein CSAPTNTEAFF.

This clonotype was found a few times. CDR3 in DNA: TGTGCCAGCAGCGTAGAGGGACACCAAGAGACCCAGTACTTC. Its protein product is CASSVEGHQETQYF. The rearrangement links TRBV9 to TRBJ2-5, with D perhaps given as TRBD1 or TRBD2 (5 bases each). Trimming stripped 0 bases from V and 0 bases from J, with 6 bases between. The CDR3 spans 14 residues. Germline-derived CDR1 and CDR2 are SGDLS and YYNGEE.

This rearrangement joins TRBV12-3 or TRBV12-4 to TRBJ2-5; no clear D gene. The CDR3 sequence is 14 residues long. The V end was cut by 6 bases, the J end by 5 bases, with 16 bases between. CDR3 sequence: CASSPDRTTETQYF. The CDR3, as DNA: TGTGCCAGCAGCCCGGACCGGACGACCGAGACCCAGTACTTC.

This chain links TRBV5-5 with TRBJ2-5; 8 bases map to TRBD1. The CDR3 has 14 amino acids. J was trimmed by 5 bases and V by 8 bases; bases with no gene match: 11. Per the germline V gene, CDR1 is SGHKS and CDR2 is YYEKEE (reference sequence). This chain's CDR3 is CASDRGLFSETQYF. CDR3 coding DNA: TGTGCCAGTGACAGGGGCCTTTTCTCGGAGACCCAGTACTTC.

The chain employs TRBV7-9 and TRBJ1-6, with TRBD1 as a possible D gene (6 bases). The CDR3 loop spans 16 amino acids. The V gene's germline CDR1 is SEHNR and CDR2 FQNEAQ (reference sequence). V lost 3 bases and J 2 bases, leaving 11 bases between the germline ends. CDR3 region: CASSFQQGPYNSPLHF. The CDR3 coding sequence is TGTGCCAGCAGCTTCCAACAGGGCCCCTATAATTCACCCCTCCACTTT.

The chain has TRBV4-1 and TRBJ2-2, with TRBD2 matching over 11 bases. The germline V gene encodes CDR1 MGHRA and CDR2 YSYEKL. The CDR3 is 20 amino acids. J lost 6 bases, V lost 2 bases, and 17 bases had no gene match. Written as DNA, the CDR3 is TGCGCCAGCAGCCAACGTCGGACTAGCGGGCTCGTCATAGAATCCGGGGAGCTGTTTTTT. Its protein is CASSQRRTSGLVIESGELFF.

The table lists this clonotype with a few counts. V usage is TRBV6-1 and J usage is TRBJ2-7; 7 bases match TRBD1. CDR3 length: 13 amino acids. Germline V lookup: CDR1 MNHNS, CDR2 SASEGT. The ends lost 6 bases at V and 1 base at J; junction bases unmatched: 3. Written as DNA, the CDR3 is TGTGCCAGCAGGAGGGGACAGTCCTACGAGCAGTACTTC. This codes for CASRRGQSYEQYF.

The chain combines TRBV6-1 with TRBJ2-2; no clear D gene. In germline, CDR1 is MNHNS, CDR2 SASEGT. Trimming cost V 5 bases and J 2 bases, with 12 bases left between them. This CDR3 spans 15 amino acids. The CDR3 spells CASSQTQVNTGELFF. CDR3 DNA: TGTGCCAGCAGTCAGACCCAAGTAAACACCGGGGAGCTGTTTTTT.

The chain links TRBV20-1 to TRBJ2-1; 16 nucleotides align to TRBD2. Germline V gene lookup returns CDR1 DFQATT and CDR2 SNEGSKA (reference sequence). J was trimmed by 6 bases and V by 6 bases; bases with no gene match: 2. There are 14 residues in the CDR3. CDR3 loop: CSAGTSGRVNEQFF. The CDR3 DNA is TGCAGTGCCGGGACTAGCGGGAGGGTCAATGAGCAGTTCTTC.

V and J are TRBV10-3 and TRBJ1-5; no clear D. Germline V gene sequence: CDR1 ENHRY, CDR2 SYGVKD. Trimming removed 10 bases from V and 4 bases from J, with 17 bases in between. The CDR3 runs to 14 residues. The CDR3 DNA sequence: TGTGCCAGCAGGCTAGAGGGCCGGAATCAGCCCCAGCATTTT. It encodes CASRLEGRNQPQHF.

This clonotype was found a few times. The CDR3 loop reads CASSSIYGYTF. The CDR3 nucleotides read TGTGCCAGCAGCTCTATCTATGGCTACACCTTC. The chain combines TRBV12-3 or TRBV12-4 with TRBJ1-2; no firm D call. This CDR3 region has 11 residues. The V and J ends lost 6 bases and 4 bases respectively, with 6 bases between them.

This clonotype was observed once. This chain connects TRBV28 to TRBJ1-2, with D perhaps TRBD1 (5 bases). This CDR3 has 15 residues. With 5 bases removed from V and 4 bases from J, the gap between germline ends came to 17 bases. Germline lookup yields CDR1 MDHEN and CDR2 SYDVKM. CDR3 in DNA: TGTGCCAGCAGTCCGCCTGGGGGTTTATTCTATGGCTACACCTTC. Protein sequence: CASSPPGGLFYGYTF.

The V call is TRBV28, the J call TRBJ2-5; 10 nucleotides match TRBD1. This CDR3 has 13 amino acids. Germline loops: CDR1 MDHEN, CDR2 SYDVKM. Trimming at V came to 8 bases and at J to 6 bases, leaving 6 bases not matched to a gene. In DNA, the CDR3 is TGTGCCAGCGTGGGACAGGGGTGGAAGACCCAGTACTTC. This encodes CASVGQGWKTQYF.